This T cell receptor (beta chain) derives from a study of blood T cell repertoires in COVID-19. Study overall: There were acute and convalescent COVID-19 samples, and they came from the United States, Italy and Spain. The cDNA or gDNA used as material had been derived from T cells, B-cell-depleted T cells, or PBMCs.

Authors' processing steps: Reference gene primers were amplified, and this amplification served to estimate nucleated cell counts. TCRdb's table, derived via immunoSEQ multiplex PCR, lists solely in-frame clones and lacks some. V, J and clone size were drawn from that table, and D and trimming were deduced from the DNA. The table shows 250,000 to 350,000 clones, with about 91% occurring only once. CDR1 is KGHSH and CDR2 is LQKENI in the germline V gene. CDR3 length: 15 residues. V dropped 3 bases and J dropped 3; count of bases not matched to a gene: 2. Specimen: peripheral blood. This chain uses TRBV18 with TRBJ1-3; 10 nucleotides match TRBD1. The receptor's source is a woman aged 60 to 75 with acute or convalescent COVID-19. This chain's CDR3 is CASSPGTGVGNTIYF. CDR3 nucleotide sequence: TGTGCCAGCTCACCCGGGACAGGGGTTGGAAACACCATATATTTT. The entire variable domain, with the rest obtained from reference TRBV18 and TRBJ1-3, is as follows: NAGVMQNPRHLVRRRGQEARLRCSPMKGHSHVYWYRQLPEEGLKFMVYLQKENIIDESGMPKERFSAEFPKEGPSILRIQQVVRGDSAAYFCASSPGTGVGNTIYFGEGSWLTVV.